This paragraph reports one T cell receptor (beta chain). V lost 5 bases, J lost 5 bases, and 5 bases stayed unmatched. CDR1 and CDR2 from the germline V gene are SGHNT and YYREEE (reference sequence). CDR3 length equals 14 residues. The data originate from a study of PD-1 blockade in classical Hodgkin lymphoma. Sample time point: cycle 4 day 1 (C4D1), after more than 5 weeks of nivolumab. Each patient's relapse followed autologous stem cell transplantation, and brentuximab vedotin exposure varied. Using magnetic negative selection, the CD4+ T cells were separated out of thawed PBMCs. Some clones are missing from TCRdb's copy, which holds only in-frame ones; the method was immunoSEQ multiplex PCR. This table has under 15,000 clones, roughly 80% appearing once.

Sequences were derived from CD4+ T cells from blood, sampled before the fourth cycle of nivolumab. The rearrangement uses TRBV5-4 and TRBJ2-1; 9 bases map to TRBD1. The sequence was collected from a human donor with classical Hodgkin lymphoma. The CDR3 here is CASSYGQGHNEQFF. CDR3 DNA sequence: TGTGCCAGCAGTTATGGACAGGGGCACAATGAGCAGTTCTTC.